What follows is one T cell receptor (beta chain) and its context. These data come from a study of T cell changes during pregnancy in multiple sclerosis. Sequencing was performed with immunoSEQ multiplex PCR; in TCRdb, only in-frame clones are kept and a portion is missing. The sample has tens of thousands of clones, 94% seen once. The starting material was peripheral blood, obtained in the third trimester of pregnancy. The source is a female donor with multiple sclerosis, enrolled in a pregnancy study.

DNA for the CDR3: TGTGCCAGCAGCATTACAGGGGTAGACACCGGGGAGCTGTTTTTT. This codes for CASSITGVDTGELFF. The rearrangement links TRBV9 to TRBJ2-2; 7 bases map to TRBD1. Germline V gene data show CDR1 as SGDLS and CDR2 as YYNGEE. This CDR3 has 15 amino acids. The V and J ends lost 4 bases and 3 bases, in that order; junction bases with no gene match: 6.